Listed below are T cell receptor beta chains from one sample, sequenced in a study of shared clonotypes between healthy human individuals. The protocol was immunoSEQ multiplex PCR, while the TCRdb copy is restricted to in-frame clones and leaves out a portion. The sample shows some 580,000 clones, 98% of them seen only once. Input material: naive CD8+ T cells sorted from blood. The source is a man younger than 45 in good health. Each CDR3 is given with its conserved first and last residue. D genes are given only for firm matches. Only some rows state a clone size, as once, few, many or a class for expanded clones.

D gene	V gene	clone size	J gene	CDR3 DNA	CDR3 protein
.	TRBV10-1	.	TRBJ2-6	TGCGCCAGCAGTGAGTCTTCGGGACACCATAAGAAGTTTGGGGCCAACGTCCTGACTTTC	CASSESSGHHKKFGANVLTF
TRBD1	TRBV15	.	TRBJ1-5	TGTGCCACCAGCAGAGATCCGACAGGGGGCAATCAGCCCCAGCATTTT	CATSRDPTGGNQPQHF
.	TRBV5-1	.	TRBJ2-7	TGCGCCAGCAGCCCGCATAAAACCAACGAGCAGTACTTC	CASSPHKTNEQYF
.	TRBV6-5	.	TRBJ1-2	TGTGCCAGCAGTTACTCTATACTTGCGGGGGGCTATGGCTACACCTTC	CASSYSILAGGYGYTF
TRBD1	TRBV28	.	TRBJ2-1	TGTGCCAGCAGTACCTCAACCGGGACAGGGTTATACAATGAGCAGTTCTTC	CASSTSTGTGLYNEQFF
TRBD1	TRBV6-1	.	TRBJ2-7	TGTGCCAGCAGTGACGGGACAGGCCGCTCCTACGAGCAGTACTTC	CASSDGTGRSYEQYF
.	TRBV9	.	TRBJ2-1	TGTGCCAGCAGCGTAGGCACCTACAATGAGCAGTTCTTC	CASSVGTYNEQFF
.	TRBV9	.	TRBJ2-5	TGTGCCAGCAGCGTAGGTGGGCGGGTTGAGACCCAGTACTTC	CASSVGGRVETQYF
TRBD1	TRBV7-9	.	TRBJ1-1	TGTGCCAGCAGCTTAGGAGGGGGCAGGTCGTACCAAGCTTTCTTT	CASSLGGGRSYQAFF
.	TRBV20-1	.	TRBJ2-3	TGCAGTGCTCGCCAGGTGGATACGCAGTATTTT	CSARQVDTQYF
TRBD2	TRBV5-8	.	TRBJ2-1	TGTGCCAGCACCTTGTGGGGGGGACTAGCGGGGCAGCACAGAAACAATGAGCAGTTCTTC	CASTLWGGLAGQHRNNEQFF
.	TRBV7-2	.	TRBJ2-1	TGTGCCAGCAGCTTATCGGCGGTAGAGCAGTTCTTC	CASSLSAVEQFF
.	TRBV6-1	.	TRBJ2-7	TGTGCCAGCAGCCCCCGGGGAGACGAGCAGTACTTC	CASSPRGDEQYF
TRBD2	TRBV28	.	TRBJ2-2	TGTGCCAGCAGTTTGGGGCTAGCGGGCGGGGAGCTGTTTTTT	CASSLGLAGGELFF
.	TRBV2	.	TRBJ2-7	TGTGCCAGCCAGGGGTTTGGCGGTCGAGGGTCCTACGAGCAGTACTTC	CASQGFGGRGSYEQYF
TRBD2	TRBV7-9	.	TRBJ2-7	TGTGCCAGCAGCTTAGGGACTAGCGGGAGCTACGAGCAGTACTTC	CASSLGTSGSYEQYF
TRBD2	TRBV27	once	TRBJ2-1	TGTGCCAGCAGTCCACTAGCGCATAACTCCTACAATGAGCAGTTCTTC	CASSPLAHNSYNEQFF
TRBD1	TRBV9	.	TRBJ2-3	TGTGCCAGCAGCCCAGGACAGGGTTCAGATACGCAGTATTTT	CASSPGQGSDTQYF
.	TRBV19	.	TRBJ2-3	TGTGCCAGTAGTATCCGGGGTGATAGAGATACGCAGTATTTT	CASSIRGDRDTQYF
.	TRBV29-1	.	TRBJ2-2	TGCAGCGTTCGGACATCGAACACCGGGGAGCTGTTTTTT	CSVRTSNTGELFF
TRBD2	TRBV6-4	.	TRBJ2-1	TGTGCCAGCAGCCTCCTAGCGGGAGCCTACAATGAGCAGTTCTTC	CASSLLAGAYNEQFF
.	TRBV7-9	.	TRBJ2-1	TGTGCCAGCAGCTTATCTACCTCCTACAATGAGCAGTTCTTC	CASSLSTSYNEQFF
TRBD1	TRBV10-3	.	TRBJ1-2	TGTGCCACCTCTTTTCGGGACAGGGGGTTTGAAGGCTACACCTTC	CATSFRDRGFEGYTF
.	TRBV7-8	.	TRBJ2-3	TGTGCCAGCCTTAGCGGTAGCACAGATACGCAGTATTTT	CASLSGSTDTQYF
.	TRBV7-9	.	TRBJ2-2	TGTGCCAGCAGCTTAGGACAGGTTCCCGGGGAGCTGTTTTTT	CASSLGQVPGELFF
TRBD2	TRBV7-9	.	TRBJ2-1	TGTGCCAGCGAGGGAGGGGCTAGCGGTAATGAGCAGTTCTTC	CASEGGASGNEQFF
.	TRBV18	once	TRBJ2-1	TGTGCCAGCTCCCCTCCCGTGTCCTACAATGAGCAGTTCTTC	CASSPPVSYNEQFF
.	TRBV7-9	.	TRBJ2-7	TGTGCCAGCAGCTTAGCGCAAGGTCAGGCCCCCCACGAGCAGTACTTC	CASSLAQGQAPHEQYF
TRBD1	TRBV5-1	once	TRBJ2-5	TGCGCCAGCAGCTTGTTAAGCTCTTGGACAGGCTCAGGAGAGACCCAGTACTTC	CASSLLSSWTGSGETQYF